These 18 T cell receptor beta chains came from one sample sequenced in a study of low-dose radiotherapy and immunotherapy resistance in tumors. Alpha- and beta-chain coverage of first-strand cDNA came from TRAV- and TRBV-specific primers. TCRs were amplified for around 20 PCR cycles with a constant-region primer and V-primer adapter. Each CDR3 protein gets one entry after TCRdb re-called the reads with MiXCR. Here the sample spans around 11,000 distinct CDR3 sequences, about 51% being singletons. The source is a human donor with advanced metastatic prostate, ovarian, gallbladder or colorectal cancer (not recorded which). This table probably holds off-target reads from a library built for another chain.

The chain links TRBV25-1 to TRBJ1-5; 10 nucleotides agree with TRBD1. Germline-derived CDR1 and CDR2 are MGHDK and SYGVNS. V lost 4 bases and J lost 6; bases outside the gene matches: 0. The CDR3 sequence is 13 residues long. The CDR3 bases are TGTGCCAGCAGTGGGACAGGGGGTCAGCCCCAGCATTTT. It is translated as CASSGTGGQPQHF.

This clonotype was found a few times. The CDR3 reads CASSSQSTEAFF. The DNA of the CDR3 is TGTGCCAGCAGCTCTCAGAGCACTGAAGCTTTCTTT. This sequence joins TRBV11-1 and TRBJ1-1, with D uncertain. The CDR3 contains 12 residues. Germline V gene lookup returns CDR1 SGHAT and CDR2 FQDESV (reference sequence). V lost 4 bases to trimming and J lost 4 bases, with 7 bases between them.

The chain carries TRBV9 and TRBJ2-5, with 9 nucleotides matching TRBD2. The CDR3 loop spans 16 amino acids. Germline V gives CDR1 SGDLS, CDR2 YYNGEE. With 3 bases clipped from V and 5 bases from J, the junction kept 11 bases outside the gene matches. The CDR3 DNA follows: TGTGCCAGCAGCGAGACTAGCGGAGCGGGGAGGGAGACCCAGTACTTC. It is translated as CASSETSGAGRETQYF.

This clonotype was seen a few times. The chain uses TRBV4-2 and TRBJ2-2; the D is unclear. The germline V gene has CDR1 LGHNA and CDR2 YNFKEQ. The CDR3 is made up of 13 amino acids. V lost 0 bases to trimming and J lost 8 bases, with 7 bases between them. CDR3 sequence reads: CASSQDGEGELFF. For the CDR3, the DNA is TGTGCCAGCAGCCAAGACGGTGAAGGGGAGCTGTTTTTT.

The chain is built from TRBV5-4 and TRBJ2-3, with TRBD2 identical over 8 bases. Trimming took 5 bases from V and 5 from J; bases not matched to a gene: 16. The germline V gene has CDR1 SGHNT and CDR2 YYREEE (reference sequence). The CDR3 has 17 amino acids. The CDR3 is CASRTALTGGPGDTQYF. The CDR3 nucleotides read TGTGCCAGCAGAACTGCTTTGACGGGAGGGCCCGGAGATACGCAGTATTTT.

The chain recombines TRBV6-8 with TRBJ2-7, with D possibly being TRBD1 (6 bases). CDR1 is MNHGY and CDR2 is SAAAGT in the germline V gene. The CDR3 contains 14 residues. V was trimmed by 5 bases and J by 5 bases, leaving 16 bases between them. The CDR3 DNA follows: TGTGCCAGCAGTCGGGACATGGTCAGCGACGAGCAGTACTTC. It translates to CASSRDMVSDEQYF.

In this sample, this clonotype turned up a few times. The CDR3 nucleotides read TGTGCCAGCAGCTTGCGGGAGCAGGGGGCATATCAGCCCCAGCATTTT. Amino acid sequence: CASSLREQGAYQPQHF. This chain links TRBV5-6 with TRBJ1-5; TRBD1 matches at 8 bases. This CDR3 is built from 16 residues. With 1 base clipped from V and 5 bases from J, the junction kept 8 bases outside the gene matches. Germline V gene sequence: CDR1 SGHDT, CDR2 YYEEEE.

V is TRBV18 and J is TRBJ2-1; 12 bases line up with TRBD2. The germline gives CDR1 KGHSH, CDR2 LQKENI. With 4 bases clipped from V and 10 bases from J, the junction kept 11 bases outside the gene matches. The CDR3 is 16 residues long. This chain's CDR3 is CASSLPTSGGPGEQFF. The CDR3 DNA is TGTGCCAGCTCACTACCGACTAGCGGGGGACCGGGGGAGCAGTTCTTC.

The rearrangement uses TRBV21-1 and TRBJ2-7; the tabulated D call, TRBD1, remains unverified against the DNA. TRBV21-1 is a listed pseudogene. The CDR3 has 13 residues. The CDR3 DNA reads TGTGCCAGCAGCAACCCTGGCGGCTACGAGCAGTACTTC. Its protein is CASSNPGGYEQYF.

The CDR3 DNA sequence: TGTGCCAGCAGCACGGGACGCCTCTACGAGCAGTACTTC. This codes for CASSTGRLYEQYF. The V and J genes are TRBV28 and TRBJ2-7, with D perhaps given as TRBD1 or TRBD2 (5 bases each). V shed 6 bases and J shed 3 bases, with 12 bases lying between them. Germline loops: CDR1 MDHEN, CDR2 SYDVKM. This CDR3 is built from 13 residues.

The V gene is TRBV6-5, the J gene TRBJ1-2; no clear D gene. The CDR3 has 14 amino acids. CDR1 and CDR2 from the germline V gene are MNHEY and SVGAGI. Trimming stripped 0 bases from V and 4 bases from J, with 9 bases between. CDR3 residues: CASSYSEGPYGYTF. The CDR3 DNA reads TGTGCCAGCAGTTACTCGGAAGGGCCCTATGGCTACACCTTC.

The chain couples TRBV18 to TRBJ2-1; 9 bases map to TRBD1. Germline CDR1 reads KGHSH; CDR2 reads LQKENI. V was pared by 6 bases and J by 9 bases, with 9 bases of the junction left unmatched. The length of the CDR3 is 14 residues. For the CDR3, the DNA is TGTGCCAGCTCTGGAGACAGGGGGTCAAGTGAGCAGTTCTTC. Its translation is CASSGDRGSSEQFF. The whole variable domain, remainder taken from reference TRBV18 and TRBJ2-1, is NAGVMQNPRHLVRRRGQEARLRCSPMKGHSHVYWYRQLPEEGLKFMVYLQKENIIDESGMPKERFSAEFPKEGPSILRIQQVVRGDSAAYFCASSGDRGSSEQFFGPGTRLTVL.

The chain has TRBV7-2 and TRBJ2-7; D not certain. Germline CDR1 SGHTA, CDR2 FQGNSA. Trimming removed 0 bases from V and 1 base from J, with 10 bases in between. The CDR3 length is 15 residues. This CDR3 is CASSLAGGRSYEQYF. The DNA of the CDR3 is TGTGCCAGCAGCTTAGCGGGTGGCAGGTCCTACGAGCAGTACTTC.

This rearrangement joins TRBV28 to TRBJ2-1; D might be TRBD2 (5 bases). V shed 2 bases and J shed 4 bases, with 9 bases lying between them. The CDR3 covers 14 residues. In germline, CDR1 is MDHEN, CDR2 SYDVKM. The DNA for the CDR3 is TGTGCCAGCAGTTTAGGCGGGTTGTACAATGAGCAGTTCTTC. It encodes CASSLGGLYNEQFF.

V gene TRBV28 combines with J gene TRBJ2-7; possibly TRBD1 or TRBD2 for D (5 bases each). Trimming took 7 bases from V and 2 from J, leaving 18 bases between them. Germline V gives CDR1 MDHEN, CDR2 SYDVKM. The CDR3 loop spans 15 amino acids. DNA for the CDR3: TGTGCCAGCACCACTGTGGGGGAGTCACCCTACGAGCAGTACTTC. It codes for CASTTVGESPYEQYF.

By share of the sample, this clonotype is medium-sized (0.01 to 0.1%). The gene calls are TRBV5-8 and TRBJ2-7, with D perhaps assigned TRBD1 or TRBD2 (5 bases each). The V and J ends lost 3 bases and 2 bases respectively, with 12 bases between them. Germline V gene lookup returns CDR1 SGHTS and CDR2 YDEGEE. This CDR3 spans 14 amino acids. The CDR3 nucleotides read TGTGCCAGCAGCTGGACGGGACCTCCCTACGAGCAGTACTTC. This gives the protein CASSWTGPPYEQYF. The entire variable domain, with the rest obtained from reference TRBV5-8 and TRBJ2-7, is as follows: EAGVTQSPTHLIKTRGQQATLRCSPISGHTSVYWYQQALGLGLQFLLWYDEGEERNRGNFPPRFSGRQFPNYSSELNVNALELEDSALYLCASSWTGPPYEQYFGPGTRLTVT.

This chain uses TRBV9 with TRBJ2-5; TRBD2 matches at 7 bases. Germline V gene sequence: CDR1 SGDLS, CDR2 YYNGEE. J lost 2 bases, V lost 9 bases, and 16 bases had no gene match. CDR3 length: 16 residues. DNA for the CDR3: TGTGCCACCTCCCCGGGGCTAGCGGCCACACAAGAGACCCAGTACTTC. This encodes CATSPGLAATQETQYF. The entire variable domain, with the rest obtained from reference TRBV9 and TRBJ2-5, is as follows: DSGVTQTPKHLITATGQRVTLRCSPRSGDLSVYWYQQSLDQGLQFLIQYYNGEERAKGNILERFSAQQFPDLHSELNLSSLELGDSALYFCATSPGLAATQETQYFGPGTRLLVL.

This clonotype was observed once. The chain uses TRBV29-1 and TRBJ2-3; 8 bases agree with TRBD2. CDR1 is SQVTM and CDR2 is ANQGSEA in the germline V gene. The CDR3 runs 13 residues. The junction had 6 bases not matched to a gene; V was cut back by 7 bases and J by 3 bases. The CDR3 region is CSAVRLATDTQYF. The CDR3 bases are TGCAGCGCCGTAAGACTAGCGACAGATACGCAGTATTTT.